A selection of T cell receptor beta chains follows, all from one sample in a study. TCRdb ran MiXCR on the RT-PCR reads and lists one entry per CDR3 protein. Found here are about 680,000 distinct CDR3 sequences, about 14% of them singletons; the top ten hold 3% to 4.5%. Sequencing was done on a sample of memory CD4+ T cells from blood. The source of these receptors is a female donor in good health, serving as a healthy control. Both conserved end residues are part of each CDR3. D genes are given only for firm matches. Clone size, where shown, is once, few, many, or a class for clones that have expanded.

v_gene,abundance,j_gene,d_gene,CDR3nt,CDR3aa
TRBV7-2,NA,TRBJ2-7,TRBD2,TGTGCCAGCAGCTTTAGCGGGGGGCCTCGGTCGCACTTC,CASSFSGGPRSHF
TRBV27,NA,TRBJ1-1,TRBD1,TGTGCCAGCAGTCGGGACAGGTCTCACACTGAAGCTTTCTTT,CASSRDRSHTEAFF
TRBV7-9,few,TRBJ2-1,TRBD2,TGTGCCAGCAGCTTTCCGAAGCTTATCACTAGCGGGAGGACCTACAATGAGCAGTTCTTC,CASSFPKLITSGRTYNEQFF
TRBV2,NA,TRBJ2-7,NA,TGTGCCAGCAGTGGCCGATTGGGGAACGAGCAGTACTTC,CASSGRLGNEQYF
TRBV12-3/TRBV12-4,NA,TRBJ2-4,TRBD1,TGTGCCAGCAGGTGGGGACAGGGGGCGGAAAACATTCAGTACTTC,CASRWGQGAENIQYF
TRBV7-9,many,TRBJ2-7,NA,TGTGCCAGCATCCAGGGCAGTAACCTACACTTAGGATACGAGCAGTACTTC,CASIQGSNLHLGYEQYF
TRBV20-1,NA,TRBJ2-3,NA,TGCAGTGCTAGGGCGCGGACACCAAGCACAGATACGCAGTATTTT,CSARARTPSTDTQYF
TRBV29-1,NA,TRBJ1-1,NA,TGCAGCGTTGAACGGGATGGGTCGATCACTGAAGCTTTCTTT,CSVERDGSITEAFF
TRBV28,once,TRBJ2-6,TRBD1,TGTGCCAGCAGTTCCACAGGGGTTTATGGCTCTGGGGCCAACGTCCTGACTTTC,CASSSTGVYGSGANVLTF
TRBV6-6,few,TRBJ2-5,TRBD1,TGTGCCAGCAGTTACCCAGGGACAGGGCAAGAGACCCAGTACTTC,CASSYPGTGQETQYF
TRBV4-3,many,TRBJ1-2,TRBD1,TGCGCCAGCAGCCAAGATCCCGGACAGGGGGCGAGCTATGGCTACACCTTC,CASSQDPGQGASYGYTF
TRBV10-3,many,TRBJ2-1,NA,TGTGCCATCAGTTCAAGGAGCGAGCAGTTCTTC,CAISSRSEQFF
TRBV7-8,NA,TRBJ2-1,NA,TGCGCCAGCAGCTTTTCCGGGACACACAATGAGCAGTTCTTC,CASSFSGTHNEQFF
TRBV20-1,few,TRBJ2-3,TRBD2,TGCAGTGCTAGAGTTCAGCGGGGTTCGGTTGATACGCAGTATTTT,CSARVQRGSVDTQYF
TRBV28,NA,TRBJ1-5,NA,TGTGCCAGCAGTTTGCCAGGGTGGGGACAGCCCCAGCATTTT,CASSLPGWGQPQHF
TRBV20-1,many,TRBJ1-2,TRBD1,TGCAGTGCCCCTACCCCGGGACAGGGGAGCTATGGCTACACCTTC,CSAPTPGQGSYGYTF
TRBV12-3/TRBV12-4,many,TRBJ2-2,NA,TGTGCCAGCAACCCGACAGGGAACACCGGGGAGCTGTTTTTT,CASNPTGNTGELFF
TRBV6-6,many,TRBJ2-7,NA,TGTGCCAGCAGTTACTCGTCCAACTCCTACGAGCAGTACTTC,CASSYSSNSYEQYF
TRBV7-8,NA,TRBJ1-1,TRBD1,TGTGCCAGCAGCTATTTCCCGACAGGGGGCAAGGACACTGAAGCTTTCTTT,CASSYFPTGGKDTEAFF
TRBV5-1,few,TRBJ2-2,NA,TGCGCCAGCAGCTTGCGGCAATCAGGGAATACCGGGGAGCTGTTTTTT,CASSLRQSGNTGELFF
TRBV6-1,NA,TRBJ1-4,TRBD1,TGTGCCAGCAGTTCCGACAGGGGAGGAAAACTGTTTTTT,CASSSDRGGKLFF
TRBV6-2/TRBV6-3,NA,TRBJ1-5,NA,TGTGCCAGCAGAGGGATGGGCAATCAGCCCCAGCATTTT,CASRGMGNQPQHF
TRBV7-3,NA,TRBJ1-5,NA,TGTGCCAGCAGCTTAAGGCGGGGTTGCAATCAGCCCCAGCATTTT,CASSLRRGCNQPQHF
TRBV5-5,many,TRBJ2-1,TRBD2,TGTGCCAGCAGTCCACTAGCGGGGGGCTCCTACAATGAGCAGTTCTTC,CASSPLAGGSYNEQFF
TRBV2,NA,TRBJ2-1,NA,TGTGCCACCGCTGTCGGTTACAATGAGCAGTTCTTC,CATAVGYNEQFF
TRBV5-1,many,TRBJ2-3,TRBD2,TGCGCCAGCTCCGGGACTACAACGTGGGGAGGTGGGGCAGATACGCAGTATTTT,CASSGTTTWGGGADTQYF
TRBV7-2,few,TRBJ2-1,NA,TGTGCCAGCAGCCCCACGTATCATGAGCAGTTCTTC,CASSPTYHEQFF
TRBV6-2/TRBV6-3,NA,TRBJ1-5,TRBD1,TGTGCCAGCAGTCATACCCGCGGACAGGCGGTTCAGCCCCAGCATTTT,CASSHTRGQAVQPQHF
TRBV6-5,NA,TRBJ1-1,NA,TGTGCCAGCACCCGGGTTGGGGTCCCTGAAGCTTTCTTT,CASTRVGVPEAFF
TRBV12-3/TRBV12-4,few,TRBJ2-1,TRBD2,TGTGCCAGCAGTGTCACTAGCGGGCAAAGCAATGAGCAGTTCTTC,CASSVTSGQSNEQFF
TRBV6-2/TRBV6-3,many,TRBJ2-7,TRBD2,TGTGCCAGCAGTTACGAGGCGGGGGTCCCCGGAGCCTACGAGCAGTACTTC,CASSYEAGVPGAYEQYF
TRBV24-1,NA,TRBJ2-5,NA,TGTGCCACCAGACCCAACTACGCCGCAGGGGAGACCCAGTACTTC,CATRPNYAAGETQYF
TRBV20-1,NA,TRBJ2-5,NA,TGCAGTGCGGGGTCGACTATCCAAGAGACCCAGTACTTC,CSAGSTIQETQYF
TRBV20-1,NA,TRBJ2-3,NA,TGCAGTGCTAGAGATCCCCGACATACAGATACGCAGTATTTT,CSARDPRHTDTQYF
TRBV7-2,NA,TRBJ1-2,NA,TGTGCCAGCAGCTTACTTCTCGGGGGCGCTGGGGGCTACACCTTC,CASSLLLGGAGGYTF
TRBV20-1,many,TRBJ1-1,TRBD1,TGCAGTGCTAGAGTGGCAGGGGGGAAGTTTGAAGCTTTCTTT,CSARVAGGKFEAFF